This is a list of T cell receptor beta chains from one sample in a study of Graves' ophthalmopathy and Graves' hyperthyroidism. Using its own MiXCR run on the multiplex PCR reads, TCRdb lists one record per CDR3 protein. This table has 240,000 or so distinct CDR3 sequences, 45% appearing once. The specimen sequenced was peripheral blood. Source of these receptors: an adult man with Graves' ophthalmopathy. The CDR3 runs from the conserved cysteine through the conserved F or W. A D gene is named only where the DNA matches it firmly. Clone sizes are given selectively: once, few, many, or a class where the clone is expanded.

d_gene	v_gene	abundance	j_gene	CDR3aa	CDR3nt
TRBD1	TRBV7-9	-	TRBJ1-2	CASSRDRDRGGYTF	TGCGCCAGCAGCCGAGACAGGGACAGAGGTGGCTACACCTTC
-	TRBV20-1	few	TRBJ1-1	CSAPRGRTEAFF	TGCAGTGCTCCTCGGGGACGCACTGAAGCTTTCTTT
-	TRBV20-1	-	TRBJ2-7	CSARARGRVYEQYF	TGCAGTGCCCGCGCGAGGGGGAGGGTGTACGAGCAGTACTTC
TRBD2	TRBV5-8	once	TRBJ2-5	CASSDSGGAQYF	TGTGCCAGCAGTGATAGCGGGGGGGCCCAGTACTTC
TRBD1	TRBV10-3	few	TRBJ1-5	CAIKGTEDQPQHF	TGTGCCATCAAAGGGACAGAAGATCAGCCCCAGCATTTT
TRBD1	TRBV20-1	-	TRBJ1-2	CSARDRGYGYTF	TGCAGTGCTCGGGACAGGGGCTATGGCTACACCTTC
TRBD2	TRBV7-9	-	TRBJ2-7	CASSQGSGAGVTYEQYF	TGTGCCAGCAGCCAAGGGTCCGGAGCGGGAGTTACCTACGAGCAGTACTTC
TRBD2	TRBV10-2	many	TRBJ2-7	CASSERGENYEQYF	TGCGCCAGCAGTGAGCGGGGGGAGAACTACGAGCAGTACTTC
TRBD2	TRBV5-1	few	TRBJ2-7	CASSLAASGAAYEQYF	TGCGCCAGCAGCCTCGCGGCTAGCGGAGCCGCCTACGAGCAGTACTTC
-	TRBV5-1	few	TRBJ2-2	CASSLSAGQGTGELFF	TGCGCCAGCAGCTTGTCGGCAGGGCAAGGCACCGGGGAGCTGTTTTTT
TRBD1	TRBV19	few	TRBJ2-2	CASSMGQGNTGELFF	TGTGCCAGTAGTATGGGACAGGGGAACACCGGGGAGCTGTTTTTT
-	TRBV12-3/TRBV12-4	-	TRBJ2-7	CASTDRPGYEQYF	TGTGCCAGCACCGACCGCCCCGGCTACGAGCAGTACTTC
-	TRBV5-8	few	TRBJ1-2	CASSLSYDTHYGYTF	TGTGCCAGCAGCTTGAGTTACGACACACACTATGGCTACACCTTC
TRBD2	TRBV29-1	few	TRBJ2-5	CSVPWEGVKTQYF	TGCAGCGTCCCTTGGGAGGGAGTGAAGACCCAGTACTTC
TRBD1	TRBV5-1	-	TRBJ2-2	CASSLRPGTANTGELFF	TGCGCCAGCAGCTTGAGACCCGGGACAGCGAACACCGGGGAGCTGTTTTTT
-	TRBV20-1	many	TRBJ2-7	CSARGGYEQYF	TGCAGTGCTAGGGGCGGCTACGAGCAGTACTTC
-	TRBV7-3	-	TRBJ2-5	CASSTVGEETQYF	TGTGCCAGCAGCACCGTAGGAGAGGAGACCCAGTACTTC
-	TRBV30	few	TRBJ1-4	CAWSVTSTNEKLFF	TGTGCCTGGAGTGTCACCTCAACTAATGAAAAACTGTTTTTT
TRBD1	TRBV19	-	TRBJ1-5	CASSPGQGATYSNQPQHF	TGTGCCAGTAGCCCGGGACAGGGGGCGACCTATAGCAATCAGCCCCAGCATTTT
-	TRBV5-5	-	TRBJ2-6	CASSFEMYSSFGSGANVLTF	TGTGCCAGCAGCTTTGAGATGTACTCCAGTTTCGGCTCTGGGGCCAACGTCCTGACTTTC
-	TRBV12-3/TRBV12-4	-	TRBJ2-7	CASSIGQGVSYEQYF	TGTGCCAGCAGTATCGGGCAGGGCGTATCCTACGAGCAGTACTTC
-	TRBV7-9	-	TRBJ1-2	CASRGDGTYGYTF	TGTGCCAGCAGGGGGGACGGAACCTATGGCTACACCTTC
-	TRBV6-6	few	TRBJ1-5	CASSYTGYQPQHF	TGTGCCAGCAGTTACACAGGCTATCAGCCCCAGCATTTT
-	TRBV9	-	TRBJ1-2	CASSQVGRAPHTF	TGCGCCAGCAGCCAAGTGGGAAGAGCTCCTCACACCTTC
-	TRBV24-1	once	TRBJ1-2	CATSDRTEPYTF	TGTGCCACCAGTGATCGGACCGAACCATACACCTTC
TRBD1	TRBV12-3/TRBV12-4	-	TRBJ1-5	CASTLTGDGNQPQHF	TGTGCCAGCACTTTGACAGGGGACGGCAATCAGCCCCAGCATTTT
TRBD1	TRBV5-4	-	TRBJ1-4	CASSSQGATEKLFF	TGTGCCAGCAGCTCTCAGGGGGCGACTGAAAAACTGTTTTTT
TRBD1	TRBV5-5	few	TRBJ1-6	CASSLQGDNSPLHF	TGTGCCAGCAGCTTACAGGGGGATAATTCACCCCTCCACTTT
-	TRBV7-8	-	TRBJ2-2	CASSAEGNTGELFF	TGTGCCAGCAGCGCGGAAGGGAACACCGGGGAGCTGTTTTTT
TRBD2	TRBV24-1	-	TRBJ2-5	CAASERTSGAIETQYF	TGTGCCGCCAGTGAAAGGACTAGCGGGGCCATAGAGACCCAGTACTTC
-	TRBV9	-	TRBJ2-5	CASSPRGAGQETQYF	TGTGCCAGCAGCCCGAGGGGGGCGGGGCAAGAGACCCAGTACTTC
-	TRBV12-3/TRBV12-4	-	TRBJ1-6	CASSLRRGAYSPLHF	TGTGCCAGCAGCCTCCGTCGGGGGGCCTATTCACCCCTCCACTTT
-	TRBV24-1	-	TRBJ1-5	CATSTGGPQHF	TGTGCCACCAGTACCGGGGGGCCCCAGCATTTT
TRBD1	TRBV20-1	-	TRBJ2-7	CSALTPDRAPSYEQYF	TGCAGTGCCCTGACCCCGGACAGGGCCCCCTCGTACGAGCAGTACTTC
-	TRBV5-1	few	TRBJ2-5	CASSLVAGAGETQYF	TGCGCCAGCAGCTTGGTAGCAGGGGCAGGAGAGACCCAGTACTTC
-	TRBV10-3	-	TRBJ1-1	CAISDRLNTEAFF	TGTGCCATCAGTGACAGGTTGAACACTGAAGCTTTCTTT
-	TRBV7-9	few	TRBJ1-5	CASSLADGGARRPQHF	TGTGCCAGCAGCTTAGCGGACGGGGGGGCTCGGAGGCCCCAGCATTTT
-	TRBV20-1	-	TRBJ1-3	CSASGGLGNTIYF	TGCAGTGCTAGTGGGGGACTAGGAAACACCATATATTTT
-	TRBV15	few	TRBJ1-1	CATSIVSGGETEAFF	TGTGCCACCAGCATTGTTTCTGGGGGGGAAACTGAAGCTTTCTTT
TRBD1	TRBV6-4	few	TRBJ1-5	CASTPPHRGHGFSNQPQHF	TGTGCCAGCACCCCCCCTCACAGGGGACATGGCTTTAGCAATCAGCCCCAGCATTTT
-	TRBV29-1	-	TRBJ2-3	CSAGGHPGDTQYF	TGCAGCGCCGGGGGACACCCCGGAGATACGCAGTATTTT
-	TRBV15	-	TRBJ2-7	CATSRALDASSYEQYF	TGTGCCACCAGCAGAGCATTGGACGCCAGCTCCTACGAGCAGTACTTC